These T cell receptor beta chains were read from a single sample in a study of CD8 T cells in Susac syndrome. TCRdb fed the immunoSEQ multiplex PCR reads into MiXCR, producing one record per CDR3 protein. This sample has over 70,000 distinct CDR3 sequences, with about 96% found just once. Source material: CD8+ T cells from PBMCs. The receptors shown here come from a human donor with Susac syndrome. Both conserved end residues are part of each CDR3. Fields, in order: J gene, V gene, D gene, CDR3 protein, CDR3 DNA. The D gene is left open where the match is weak.

J: TRBJ2-7
V: TRBV20-1
D: TRBD1
CDR3: CSAREGQGARKQYF
DNA: TGCAGTGCTAGAGAAGGACAGGGGGCTCGGAAGCAGTACTTC

J: TRBJ2-3
V: TRBV24-1
D: TRBD2
CDR3: CATSDLQRREGADTQYF
DNA: TGTGCCACCAGTGATTTGCAACGCCGGGAGGGCGCAGATACGCAGTATTTT

J: TRBJ2-7
V: TRBV3-1
D: TRBD1
CDR3: CASSLDRTYEQYF
DNA: TGTGCCAGCAGTCTGGACAGGACCTACGAGCAGTACTTC

J: TRBJ1-3
V: TRBV20-1
D: NA
CDR3: CSARDWAGAGNTIYF
DNA: TGCAGTGCTAGAGATTGGGCAGGGGCTGGAAACACCATATATTTT

J: TRBJ1-4
V: TRBV9
D: NA
CDR3: CASSVRDFNEKLFF
DNA: TGTGCCAGCAGCGTCCGGGACTTTAATGAAAAACTGTTTTTT

J: TRBJ2-5
V: TRBV4-3
D: TRBD2
CDR3: CASSQAAGETQYF
DNA: TGCGCCAGCAGCCAAGCAGCGGGGGAGACCCAGTACTTC

J: TRBJ2-7
V: TRBV5-1
D: NA
CDR3: CASSPTSSPHEQYF
DNA: TGCGCCAGCAGTCCTACTAGTTCTCCCCACGAGCAGTACTTC

J: TRBJ1-6
V: TRBV12-3/TRBV12-4
D: NA
CDR3: CASRLTQRSPLHF
DNA: TGTGCCAGCAGACTGACCCAACGGTCACCCCTCCACTTT

J: TRBJ1-5
V: TRBV5-4
D: NA
CDR3: CASSLWGVEQPQHF
DNA: TGTGCCAGCAGCTTGTGGGGAGTCGAACAGCCCCAGCATTTT

J: TRBJ2-1
V: TRBV9
D: NA
CDR3: CASSFPLDNEQFF
DNA: TGTGCCAGCAGCTTTCCACTAGACAATGAGCAGTTCTTC

J: TRBJ1-1
V: TRBV20-1
D: NA
CDR3: CSARSGATEAFF
DNA: TGCAGTGCTAGATCGGGGGCAACTGAAGCTTTCTTT